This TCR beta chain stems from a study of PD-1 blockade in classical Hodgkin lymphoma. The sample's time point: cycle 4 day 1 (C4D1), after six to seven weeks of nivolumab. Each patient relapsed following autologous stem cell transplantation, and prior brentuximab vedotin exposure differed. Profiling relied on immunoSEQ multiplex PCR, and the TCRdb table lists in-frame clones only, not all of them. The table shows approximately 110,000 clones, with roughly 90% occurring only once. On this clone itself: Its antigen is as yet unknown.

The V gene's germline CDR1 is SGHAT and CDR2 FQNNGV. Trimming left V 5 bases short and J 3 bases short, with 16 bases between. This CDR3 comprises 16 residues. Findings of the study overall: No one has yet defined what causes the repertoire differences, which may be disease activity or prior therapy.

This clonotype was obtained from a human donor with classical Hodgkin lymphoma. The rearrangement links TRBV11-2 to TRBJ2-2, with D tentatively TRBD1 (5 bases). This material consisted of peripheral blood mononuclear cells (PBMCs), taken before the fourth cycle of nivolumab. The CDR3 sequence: CASSLMGQPYTGELFF. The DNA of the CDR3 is TGTGCCAGCAGCCTCATGGGGCAGCCTTACACCGGGGAGCTGTTTTTT.